This TCR beta chain was recovered during a study of CD8+ T cells in alopecia areata. This clone has more than one count but fewer than ten. What it binds is not known. Germline V gene data show CDR1 as LGHNA and CDR2 as YNFKEQ. The junction had 9 bases not matched to a gene; V was cut back by 1 base and J by 4 bases. This CDR3 has 17 amino acids. TCR sequencing used cDNA made by reverse transcription of extracted RNA. Produced via immunoSEQ multiplex PCR; TCRdb's table is partial and in-frame only. Among approximately 150,000 clones listed, approximately 60% were seen once. Described treatment: oral pan-JAK inhibitor, 5-10 mg twice daily. Study-wide points: Scalp sample sequencing also detects resident alphabeta T cells of normal skin.

The origin of this receptor is a human donor with alopecia areata. The J gene is TRBJ1-2, the V gene TRBV4-2, with 10 positions matching TRBD1. Sequences were derived from CD4+ T cells sorted from blood, sampled at week 24, from a patient treated with tofacitinib. The CDR3 region is CASSQAGQGFQGYGYTF. Here the CDR3 DNA reads TGTGCCAGCAGCCAAGCGGGACAGGGGTTCCAAGGCTATGGCTACACCTTC.